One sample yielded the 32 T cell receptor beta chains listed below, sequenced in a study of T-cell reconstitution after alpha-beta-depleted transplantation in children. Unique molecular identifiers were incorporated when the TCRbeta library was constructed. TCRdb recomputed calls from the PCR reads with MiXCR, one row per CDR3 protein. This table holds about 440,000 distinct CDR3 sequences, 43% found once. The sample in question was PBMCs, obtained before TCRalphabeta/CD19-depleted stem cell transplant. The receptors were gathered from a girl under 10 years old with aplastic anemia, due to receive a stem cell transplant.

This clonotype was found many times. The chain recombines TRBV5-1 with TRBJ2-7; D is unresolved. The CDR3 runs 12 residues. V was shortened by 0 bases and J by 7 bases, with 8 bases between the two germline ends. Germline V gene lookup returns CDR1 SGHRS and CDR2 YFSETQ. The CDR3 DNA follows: TGCGCCAGCAGCTTGGCCTCAAAAGAGCAGTACTTC. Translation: CASSLASKEQYF. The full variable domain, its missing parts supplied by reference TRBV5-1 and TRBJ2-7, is KAGVTQTPRYLIKTRGQQVTLSCSPISGHRSVSWYQQTPGQGLQFLFEYFSETQRNKGNFPGRFSGRQFSNSRSEMNVSTLELGDSALYLCASSLASKEQYFGPGTRLTVT.

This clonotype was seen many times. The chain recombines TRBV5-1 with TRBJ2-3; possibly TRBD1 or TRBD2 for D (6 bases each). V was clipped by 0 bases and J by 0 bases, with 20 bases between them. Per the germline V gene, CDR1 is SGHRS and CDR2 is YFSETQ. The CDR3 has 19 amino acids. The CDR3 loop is CASSLALIIGGRSTDTQYF. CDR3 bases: TGCGCCAGCAGCTTGGCCCTCATCATCGGGGGCCGAAGCACAGATACGCAGTATTTT. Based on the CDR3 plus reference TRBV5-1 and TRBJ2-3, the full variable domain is KAGVTQTPRYLIKTRGQQVTLSCSPISGHRSVSWYQQTPGQGLQFLFEYFSETQRNKGNFPGRFSGRQFSNSRSEMNVSTLELGDSALYLCASSLALIIGGRSTDTQYFGPGTRLTVL.

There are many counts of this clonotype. The CDR3 reads CASSLGLAETQYF. The CDR3, as DNA: TGTGCCAGCTCACTCGGACTGGCCGAGACCCAGTACTTC. The chain uses TRBV18 and TRBJ2-5, with D perhaps TRBD2 (5 bases). Germline CDR1 is KGHSH and CDR2 is LQKENI. The V end was cut by 4 bases, the J end by 5 bases, with 11 bases between. The CDR3 is made up of 13 amino acids.

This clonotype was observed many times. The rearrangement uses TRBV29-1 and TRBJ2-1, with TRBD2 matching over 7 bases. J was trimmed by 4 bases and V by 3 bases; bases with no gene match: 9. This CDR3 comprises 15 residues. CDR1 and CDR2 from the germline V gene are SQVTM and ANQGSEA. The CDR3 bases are TGCAGCGTTGAGCTGCGACTAGCCTTATACAATGAGCAGTTCTTC. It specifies CSVELRLALYNEQFF.

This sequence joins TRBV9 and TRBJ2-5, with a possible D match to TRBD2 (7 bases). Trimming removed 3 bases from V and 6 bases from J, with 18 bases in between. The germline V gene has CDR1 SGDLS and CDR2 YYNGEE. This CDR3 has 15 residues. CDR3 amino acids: CASSELGGGLKTQYF. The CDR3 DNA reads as TGTGCCAGCAGCGAGCTGGGGGGGGGCCTAAAGACCCAGTACTTC. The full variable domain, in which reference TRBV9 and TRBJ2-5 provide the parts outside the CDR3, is DSGVTQTPKHLITATGQRVTLRCSPRSGDLSVYWYQQSLDQGLQFLIQYYNGEERAKGNILERFSAQQFPDLHSELNLSSLELGDSALYFCASSELGGGLKTQYFGPGTRLLVL.

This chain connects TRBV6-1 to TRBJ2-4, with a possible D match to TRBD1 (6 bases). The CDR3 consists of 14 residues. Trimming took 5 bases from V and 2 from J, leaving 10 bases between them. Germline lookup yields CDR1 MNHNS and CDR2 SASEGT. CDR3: CASSPGQTKNIQYF. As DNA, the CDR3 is TGTGCCAGCAGTCCGGGACAAACCAAAAACATTCAGTACTTC.

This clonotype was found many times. The CDR3 loop is CASSQSLGGSAEEKLFF. The CDR3 region has the DNA TGTGCCAGCAGCCAATCCCTGGGGGGATCTGCGGAAGAAAAACTGTTTTTT. The chain carries TRBV3-1 and TRBJ1-4; D possibly corresponds to TRBD1 (5 bases). V was clipped by 2 bases and J by 8 bases, with 21 bases between them. Germline V gene data show CDR1 as LGHDT and CDR2 as YNNKEL (reference sequence). The CDR3 contains 17 residues.

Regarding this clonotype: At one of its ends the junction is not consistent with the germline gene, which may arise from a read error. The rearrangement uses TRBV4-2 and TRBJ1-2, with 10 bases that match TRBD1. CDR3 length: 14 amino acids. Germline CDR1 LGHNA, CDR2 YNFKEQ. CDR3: CPSSPGQGISGYTF. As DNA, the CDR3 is TGTCCCAGCAGCCCGGGACAGGGGATTAGCGGCTACACCTTC.

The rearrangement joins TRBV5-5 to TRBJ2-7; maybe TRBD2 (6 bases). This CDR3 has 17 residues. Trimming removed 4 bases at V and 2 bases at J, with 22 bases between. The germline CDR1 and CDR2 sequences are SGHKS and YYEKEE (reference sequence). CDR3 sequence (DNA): TGTGCCAGCAGCCCCACACCCGGGACTCCCCGGACCTACGAGCAGTACTTC. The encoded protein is CASSPTPGTPRTYEQYF. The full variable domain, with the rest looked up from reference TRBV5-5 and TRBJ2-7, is DAGVTQSPTHLIKTRGQQVTLRCSPISGHKSVSWYQQVLGQGPQFIFQYYEKEERGRGNFPDRFSARQFPNYSSELNVNALLLGDSALYLCASSPTPGTPRTYEQYFGPGTRLTVT.

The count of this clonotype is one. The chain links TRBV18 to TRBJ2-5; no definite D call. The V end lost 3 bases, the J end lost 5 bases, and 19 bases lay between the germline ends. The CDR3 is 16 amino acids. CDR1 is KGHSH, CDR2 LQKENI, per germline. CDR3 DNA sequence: TGTGCCAGCTCACCGGCCAGGACCCCAGGTGGGGAGACCCAGTACTTC. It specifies CASSPARTPGGETQYF.

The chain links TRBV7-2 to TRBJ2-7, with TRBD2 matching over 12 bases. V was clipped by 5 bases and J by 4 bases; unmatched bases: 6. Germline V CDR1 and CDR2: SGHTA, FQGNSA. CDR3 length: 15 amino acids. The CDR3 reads CASSQRLAGEYEQYF. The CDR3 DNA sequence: TGTGCCAGCAGCCAGCGACTAGCGGGGGAGTACGAGCAGTACTTC.

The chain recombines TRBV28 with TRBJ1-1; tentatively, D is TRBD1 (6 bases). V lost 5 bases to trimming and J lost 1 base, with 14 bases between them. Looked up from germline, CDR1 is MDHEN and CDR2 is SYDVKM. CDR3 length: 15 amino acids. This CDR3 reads CASSGHRVANTEAFF. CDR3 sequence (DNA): TGTGCCAGCAGTGGACACAGGGTGGCGAACACTGAAGCTTTCTTT. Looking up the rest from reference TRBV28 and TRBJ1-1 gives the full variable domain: DVKVTQSSRYLVKRTGEKVFLECVQDMDHENMFWYRQDPGLGLRLIYFSYDVKMKEKGDIPEGYSVSREKKERFSLILESASTNQTSMYLCASSGHRVANTEAFFGQGTRLTVV.

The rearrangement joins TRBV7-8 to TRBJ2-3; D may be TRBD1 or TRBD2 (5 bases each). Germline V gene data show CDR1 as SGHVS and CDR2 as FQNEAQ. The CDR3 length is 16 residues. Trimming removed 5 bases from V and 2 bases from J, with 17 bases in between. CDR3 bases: TGTGCCAGCAGCGTTTGGGACCCTAGGACCACAGATACGCAGTATTTT. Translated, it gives CASSVWDPRTTDTQYF.

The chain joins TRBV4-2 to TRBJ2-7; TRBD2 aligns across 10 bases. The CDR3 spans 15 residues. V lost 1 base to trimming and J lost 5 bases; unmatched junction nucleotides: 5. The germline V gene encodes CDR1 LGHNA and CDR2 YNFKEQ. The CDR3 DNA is TGTGCCAGCAGCCAAGGACTAGCGGGTGCCCACGAGCAGTACTTC. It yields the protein CASSQGLAGAHEQYF.

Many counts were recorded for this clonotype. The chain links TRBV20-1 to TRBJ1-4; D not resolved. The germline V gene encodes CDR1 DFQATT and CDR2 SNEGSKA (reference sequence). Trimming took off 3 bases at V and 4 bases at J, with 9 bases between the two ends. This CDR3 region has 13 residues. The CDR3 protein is CSASYGLNEKLFF. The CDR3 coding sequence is TGCAGTGCTAGCTACGGACTTAATGAAAAACTGTTTTTT.

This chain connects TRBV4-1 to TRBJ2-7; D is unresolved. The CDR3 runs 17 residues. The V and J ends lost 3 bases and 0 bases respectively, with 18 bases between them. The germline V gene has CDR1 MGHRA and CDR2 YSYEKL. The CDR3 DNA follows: TGCGCCAGCAGCCAGTCGGGTGGAGATATCTCCTCCTACGAGCAGTACTTC. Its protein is CASSQSGGDISSYEQYF.

The chain's CDR3 is CSAPRDRGLQPQHF. The CDR3 bases are TGCAGTGCTCCTCGGGACAGGGGGCTTCAGCCCCAGCATTTT. The chain combines TRBV20-1 with TRBJ1-5, with 12 bases fitting TRBD1. The V gene's germline CDR1 is DFQATT and CDR2 SNEGSKA (reference sequence). The CDR3 is made up of 14 amino acids. V shed 5 bases, J shed 6 bases, and the junction held 5 bases outside the gene matches.

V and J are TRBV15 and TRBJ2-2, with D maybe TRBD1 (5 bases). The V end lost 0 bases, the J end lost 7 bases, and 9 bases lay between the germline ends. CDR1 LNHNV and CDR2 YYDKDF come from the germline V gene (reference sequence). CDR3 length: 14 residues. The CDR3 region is CATSRDKGYGELFF. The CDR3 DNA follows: TGTGCCACCAGCAGAGATAAGGGGTACGGGGAGCTGTTTTTT.

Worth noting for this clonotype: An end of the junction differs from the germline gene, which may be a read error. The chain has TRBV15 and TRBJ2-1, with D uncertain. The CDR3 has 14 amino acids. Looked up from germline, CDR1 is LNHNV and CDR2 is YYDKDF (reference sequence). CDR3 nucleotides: TGTGCCACCTGCAGCCAGATGACGCCGAATGAGCAGCTCTTC. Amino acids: CATCSQMTPNEQLF.

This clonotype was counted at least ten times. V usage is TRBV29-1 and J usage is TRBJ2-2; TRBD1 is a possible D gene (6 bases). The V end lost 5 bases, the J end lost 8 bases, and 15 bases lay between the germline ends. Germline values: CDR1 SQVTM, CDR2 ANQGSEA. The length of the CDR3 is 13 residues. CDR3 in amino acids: CSVFKQGAGELFF. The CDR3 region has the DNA TGCAGCGTTTTCAAACAGGGAGCGGGGGAGCTGTTTTTT.

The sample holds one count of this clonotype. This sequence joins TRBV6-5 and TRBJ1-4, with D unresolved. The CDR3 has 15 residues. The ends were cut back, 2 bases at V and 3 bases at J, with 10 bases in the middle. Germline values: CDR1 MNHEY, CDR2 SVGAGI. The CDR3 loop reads CASSYEAAPNEKLFF. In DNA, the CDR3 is TGTGCCAGCAGTTACGAGGCAGCCCCTAATGAAAAACTGTTTTTT.

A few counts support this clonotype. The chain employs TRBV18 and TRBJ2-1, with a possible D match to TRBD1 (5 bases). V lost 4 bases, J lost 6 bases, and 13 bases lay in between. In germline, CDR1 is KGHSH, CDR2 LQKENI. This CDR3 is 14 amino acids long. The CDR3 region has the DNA TGTGCCAGCTCACGTTTGGGGCTCGGCAATGAGCAGTTCTTC. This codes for CASSRLGLGNEQFF.

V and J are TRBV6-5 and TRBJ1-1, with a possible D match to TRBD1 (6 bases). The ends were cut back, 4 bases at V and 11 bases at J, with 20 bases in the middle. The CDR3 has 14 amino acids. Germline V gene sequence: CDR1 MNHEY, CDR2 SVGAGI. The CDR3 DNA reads TGTGCCAGCAGTTCGGGGGACACCCACAGATTGGCTTTCTTT. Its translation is CASSSGDTHRLAFF.

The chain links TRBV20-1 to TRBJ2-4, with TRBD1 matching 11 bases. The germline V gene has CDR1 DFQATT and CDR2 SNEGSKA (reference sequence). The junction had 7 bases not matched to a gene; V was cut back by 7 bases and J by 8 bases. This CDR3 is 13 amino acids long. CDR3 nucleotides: TGCAGTGGGACAGGGGGCGAGCTGGACATTCAGTACTTC. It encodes CSGTGGELDIQYF.

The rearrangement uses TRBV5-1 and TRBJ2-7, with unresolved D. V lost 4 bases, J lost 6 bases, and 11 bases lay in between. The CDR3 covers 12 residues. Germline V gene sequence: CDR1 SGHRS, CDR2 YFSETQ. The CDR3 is CASSAGQVEQYF. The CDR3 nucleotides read TGCGCCAGCAGCGCCGGTCAGGTCGAGCAGTACTTC.

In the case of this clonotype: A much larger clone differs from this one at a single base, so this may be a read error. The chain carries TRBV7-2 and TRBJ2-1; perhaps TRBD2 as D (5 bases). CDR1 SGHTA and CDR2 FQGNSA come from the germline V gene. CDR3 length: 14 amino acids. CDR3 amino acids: CSSSLARAYNEQFF. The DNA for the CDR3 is TGTTCCAGCAGCTTAGCGCGAGCTTACAATGAGCAGTTCTTC.

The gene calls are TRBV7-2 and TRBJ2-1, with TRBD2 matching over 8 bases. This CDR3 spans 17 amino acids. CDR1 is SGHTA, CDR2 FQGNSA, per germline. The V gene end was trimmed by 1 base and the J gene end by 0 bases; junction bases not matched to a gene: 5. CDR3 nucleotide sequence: TGTGCCAGCAGCTTAGTGGGCGGGGGGTACTCCTACAATGAGCAGTTCTTC. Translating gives CASSLVGGGYSYNEQFF.

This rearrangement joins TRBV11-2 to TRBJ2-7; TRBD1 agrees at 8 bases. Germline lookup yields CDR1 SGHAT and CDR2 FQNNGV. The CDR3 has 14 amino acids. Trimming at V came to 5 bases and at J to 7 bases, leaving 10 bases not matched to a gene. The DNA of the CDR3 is TGTGCCAGCAGCGGTACCAGGGGGCTAGGGGAGCAGTACTTC. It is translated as CASSGTRGLGEQYF.

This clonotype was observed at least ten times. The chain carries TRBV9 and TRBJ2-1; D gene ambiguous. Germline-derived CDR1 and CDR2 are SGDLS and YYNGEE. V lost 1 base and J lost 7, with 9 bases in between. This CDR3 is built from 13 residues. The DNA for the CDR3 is TGTGCCAGCAGCGTACTAGTTTATAATGAGCAGTTCTTC. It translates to CASSVLVYNEQFF.

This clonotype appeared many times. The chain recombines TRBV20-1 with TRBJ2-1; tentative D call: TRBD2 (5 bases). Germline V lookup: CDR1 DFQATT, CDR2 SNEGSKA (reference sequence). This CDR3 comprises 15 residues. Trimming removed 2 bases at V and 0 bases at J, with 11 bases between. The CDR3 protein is CSARWGVSSYNEQFF. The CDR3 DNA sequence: TGCAGTGCTAGATGGGGAGTGAGCTCCTACAATGAGCAGTTCTTC.

The CDR3 DNA reads as TGCAGTGCTAGATTAGCGGGAGGGAGGAATGAGCAGTTCTTC. It translates to CSARLAGGRNEQFF. V usage is TRBV20-1 and J usage is TRBJ2-1, with 11 bases fitting TRBD2. CDR1 and CDR2 from the germline V gene are DFQATT and SNEGSKA (reference sequence). Trimming cost V 2 bases and J 7 bases; bases outside gene matches: 4. The CDR3 totals 14 residues.

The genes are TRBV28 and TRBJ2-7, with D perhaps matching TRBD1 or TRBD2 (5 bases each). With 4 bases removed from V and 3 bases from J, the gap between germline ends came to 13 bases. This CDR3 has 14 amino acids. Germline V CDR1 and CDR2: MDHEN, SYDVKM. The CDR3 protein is CASSWDLQLYEQYF. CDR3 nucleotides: TGTGCCAGCAGTTGGGACCTCCAACTCTACGAGCAGTACTTC.